This entry describes one T cell receptor beta chain. Antigen unknown. TCRdb ran MiXCR on the 5' RACE reads and lists one entry per CDR3 protein. The sample lists approximately 500,000 distinct CDR3 sequences, roughly 24% seen once, with about 3% in the top ten. This record belongs to a study of identical twins. Findings of the study overall: Out-of-frame alpha sequences common to twins exhibited a surplus of low generation probability.

Trimming removed 5 bases from V and 1 base from J; junction bases left unmatched: 5. The CDR3 has 16 residues. Looked up from germline, CDR1 is MNHEY and CDR2 is SMNVEV (reference sequence). These data were likewise used in another study, on T cells expressing NK-cell markers. That publication notes: Researchers got TCR beta repertoires out of sorted CD3+CD56+NKG2C+, CD3+CD56+NKG2C- and CD3+CD56-NKG2C+ T cells.

The source is a woman aged 18-29 years in good health. This rearrangement joins TRBV27 to TRBJ2-7, with 13 bases lining up with TRBD2. Source material: CD4+ T cells sorted from blood. This chain's CDR3 is CASSGETSGRSYEQYF. The DNA of the CDR3 is TGTGCCAGCAGTGGGGAGACTAGCGGGAGGTCCTACGAGCAGTACTTC.